This T cell receptor (beta chain) was profiled in a study of cytomegalovirus exposure and HLA in healthy donors. Amplification used 60 Vbeta primers and 13 Jbeta primers. Produced via immunoSEQ multiplex PCR; TCRdb's table is partial and in-frame only. The sample lists 150,000 to 200,000 clones, more than 70% occurring once. Input material: PBMCs. The source of this sequence is a man between 18 and 29 years old in good health and CMV-seropositive.

The CDR3 loop is CSVDRVGVGTQYF. CDR3 DNA: TGCAGCGTCGATCGGGTCGGGGTTGGGACCCAGTACTTC. This chain joins TRBV29-1 and TRBJ2-5, with D perhaps matching TRBD2 (5 bases). V was pared by 6 bases and J by 7 bases, with 18 bases between. This CDR3 contains 13 residues. Germline CDR1 is SQVTM and CDR2 is ANQGSEA.